This passage covers 6 T cell receptor beta chains from one sample sequenced in a study of T cell changes during pregnancy in multiple sclerosis. Using immunoSEQ multiplex PCR, the repertoire was profiled, and TCRdb retains in-frame clones only, with some absent. The sample has 55,000 to 80,000 clones; roughly 90% are singletons. The sequencing here drew on peripheral blood, taken after pregnancy. These receptors all come from a female donor in good health, enrolled as a control in a pregnancy study.

A single count supports this clone. The J gene is TRBJ1-1, the V gene TRBV7-8; no definite D call. Trimming stripped 1 base from V and 4 bases from J, with 10 bases between. The germline V gene encodes CDR1 SGHVS and CDR2 FQNEAQ. CDR3 size: 14 residues. CDR3 residues: CASSLGGGLTEAFF. The CDR3 nucleotides read TGTGCCAGCAGCTTAGGAGGAGGGCTCACTGAAGCTTTCTTT.

This clone came up a few times. The genes are TRBV30 and TRBJ1-4; D unclear. The V end was cut by 1 base, the J end by 4 bases, with 13 bases between. From germline, CDR1 is GTSNPN and CDR2 SVGIG (reference sequence). The CDR3 consists of 15 residues. The CDR3 DNA reads as TGTGCCTGGAGTGCCTCCGACGGACTTAATGAAAAACTGTTTTTT. The encoded protein is CAWSASDGLNEKLFF. Full variable domain (outside the CDR3, taken from reference TRBV30 and TRBJ1-4): SQTIHQWPATLVQPVGSPLSLECTVEGTSNPNLYWYRQAAGRGLQLLFYSVGIGQISSEVPQNLSASRPQDRQFILSSKKLLLSDSGFYLCAWSASDGLNEKLFFGSGTQLSVL.

The genes are TRBV6-4 and TRBJ2-3; possible D gene TRBD2, 6 bases. There are 13 residues in the CDR3. The germline V gene has CDR1 MRHNA and CDR2 SNTAGT. V dropped 5 bases and J dropped 2 bases, with 8 bases sitting between them. The CDR3 region is CASSRDFTDTQYF. The CDR3 region has the DNA TGTGCCAGCAGTAGGGACTTCACAGATACGCAGTATTTT.

The J gene is TRBJ1-4, the V gene TRBV9; no clear D. The CDR3 loop spans 15 amino acids. V was clipped by 8 bases and J by 3 bases, with 17 bases between them. The germline CDR1 and CDR2 sequences are SGDLS and YYNGEE. The CDR3 DNA reads TGTGCCAGTCAGACAATCCGTAACCCTAATGAAAAACTGTTTTTT. Amino acids: CASQTIRNPNEKLFF.

The rearrangement links TRBV6-4 to TRBJ2-4, with D maybe TRBD1 (5 bases). V lost 0 bases and J lost 6, with 12 bases in between. The CDR3 contains 15 residues. In germline, CDR1 is MRHNA, CDR2 SNTAGT. As DNA, the CDR3 is TGTGCCAGCAGTGACTCAGGGGATTCGGGAAACATTCAGTACTTC. Protein sequence: CASSDSGDSGNIQYF.

V is TRBV7-2 and J is TRBJ2-7; 10 bases fit TRBD2. CDR1 is SGHTA, CDR2 FQGNSA, per germline. The CDR3 runs to 15 residues. The junction had 3 bases not matched to a gene; V was cut back by 2 bases and J by 2 bases. This CDR3 reads CASSLTSGETYEQYF. CDR3 nucleotides: TGTGCCAGCAGCTTAACTAGCGGGGAGACCTACGAGCAGTACTTC.